These 3 T cell receptor beta chains came from one sample sequenced in a study of tissue T cells after allogeneic stem cell transplantation. Data came from immunoSEQ multiplex PCR; TCRdb stores just in-frame clones and leaves some out. The data hold approximately 1,900 clones, with approximately 46% observed a single time. The time point is: mouse harvest day 14 after allogeneic transplant. The graft held 10^6 splenic CD5+ T cells and 10^7 T-cell-depleted bone marrow cells. Source material: lymph node tissue. These receptors originate from a female BALB/c mouse given C57BL/6 T cells with graft-versus-host disease after an allogeneic hematopoietic cell transplant.

This clone has only a few counts. Gene names and germline match the mouse. The sequenced fragment ends 1 residue before the CDR3 boundary, so the rest is inferred from the germline J gene. The chain joins TRBV1 to TRBJ2-1, with 8 bases aligning to TRBD2. There are 14 residues in the CDR3. Trimming took 1 base from V and 6 from J; bases not matched to a gene: 2. The germline V gene encodes CDR1 NSQYPW and CDR2 LRSPGD (reference sequence). CDR3: CTCSAVGGVAEQFF. Partial CDR3 DNA: TGCACCTGCAGTGCAGTTGGGGGGGTTGCTGAGCAGTTC.

The sample holds a few counts of this clone. Gene names are mouse gene names. The read terminates 1 residue ahead of where the CDR3 ends, so the germline J gene completes it. The J gene is TRBJ2-7, the V gene TRBV22. TRBV22 corresponds to a pseudogene. The CDR3 is 14 residues long. Partial CDR3 DNA: TGTGCCAGCAGTTGTCGACGGCGCCTTTATGAACAGTAC. Translation gives CASSCRRRLYEQY. The complete CDR3 reads CASSCRRRLYEQYF.

This clone was seen only a few times. Gene labels here are mouse ones. Read sequence stops 1 residue before the CDR3 end, and the germline J gene provides the missing end. The gene calls are TRBV26 and TRBJ2-7; 11 nucleotides match TRBD2. From germline, CDR1 is KGHPV and CDR2 FQNQEV (reference sequence). Trimming took 6 bases from V and 4 from J; bases not matched to a gene: 2. This CDR3 has 13 amino acids. The sequenced part of the CDR3 DNA is TGTGCCAGCAGACGGGACTGGGGGTATGAACAGTAC. Translated: CASRRDWGYEQY. Given in full, the CDR3 is CASRRDWGYEQYF.